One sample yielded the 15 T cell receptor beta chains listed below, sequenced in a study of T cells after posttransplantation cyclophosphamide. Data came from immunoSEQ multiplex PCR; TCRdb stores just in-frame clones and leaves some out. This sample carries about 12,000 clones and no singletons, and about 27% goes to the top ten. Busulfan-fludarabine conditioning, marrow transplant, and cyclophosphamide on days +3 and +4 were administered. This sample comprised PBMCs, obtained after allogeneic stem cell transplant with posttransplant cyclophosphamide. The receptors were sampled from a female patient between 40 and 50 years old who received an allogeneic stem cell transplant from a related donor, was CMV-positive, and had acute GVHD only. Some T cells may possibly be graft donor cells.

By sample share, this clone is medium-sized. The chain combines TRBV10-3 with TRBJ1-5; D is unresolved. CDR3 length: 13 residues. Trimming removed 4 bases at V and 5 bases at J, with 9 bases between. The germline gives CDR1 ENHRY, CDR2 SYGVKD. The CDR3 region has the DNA TGTGCCATCAGTGGAGGTAAAGATCAGCCCCAGCATTTT. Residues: CAISGGKDQPQHF.

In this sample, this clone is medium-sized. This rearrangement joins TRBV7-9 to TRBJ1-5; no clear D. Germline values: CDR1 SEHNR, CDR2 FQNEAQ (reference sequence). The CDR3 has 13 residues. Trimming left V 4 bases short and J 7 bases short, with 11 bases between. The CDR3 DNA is TGTGCCAGCAGCTCGGGGATGGAGCAGCCCCAGCATTTT. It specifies CASSSGMEQPQHF.

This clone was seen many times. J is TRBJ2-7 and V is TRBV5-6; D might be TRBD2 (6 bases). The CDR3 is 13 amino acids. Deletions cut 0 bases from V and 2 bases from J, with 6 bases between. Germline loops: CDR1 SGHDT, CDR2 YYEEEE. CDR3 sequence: CASSLGTTYEQYV. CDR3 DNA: TGTGCCAGCAGCTTGGGGACTACCTACGAGCAGTACGTC.

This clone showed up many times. The CDR3 DNA is TGTGCCAGCAGCCATCGGACAGGCAAAAGCTCCTACGAGCAGTACTTC. This encodes CASSHRTGKSSYEQYF. The rearrangement links TRBV16 to TRBJ2-7; 7 bases match TRBD1. V dropped 3 bases and J dropped 0; count of bases not matched to a gene: 8. CDR3 length: 16 residues. Germline V gene data show CDR1 as KGHSY and CDR2 as FQNENV.

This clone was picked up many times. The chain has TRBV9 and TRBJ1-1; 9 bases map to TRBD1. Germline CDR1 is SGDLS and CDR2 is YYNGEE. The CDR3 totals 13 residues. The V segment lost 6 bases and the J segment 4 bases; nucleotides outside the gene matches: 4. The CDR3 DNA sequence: TGTGCCAGCACTGGGACAGGGAGCACTGAAGCTTTCTTT. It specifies CASTGTGSTEAFF.

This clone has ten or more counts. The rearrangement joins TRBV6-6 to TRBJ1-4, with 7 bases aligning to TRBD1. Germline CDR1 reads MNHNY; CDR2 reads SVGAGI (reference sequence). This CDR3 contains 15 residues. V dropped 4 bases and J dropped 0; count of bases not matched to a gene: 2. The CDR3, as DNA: TGTGCCAGCAGTTTCGGACAGGCAACTAATGAAAAACTGTTTTTT. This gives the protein CASSFGQATNEKLFF.

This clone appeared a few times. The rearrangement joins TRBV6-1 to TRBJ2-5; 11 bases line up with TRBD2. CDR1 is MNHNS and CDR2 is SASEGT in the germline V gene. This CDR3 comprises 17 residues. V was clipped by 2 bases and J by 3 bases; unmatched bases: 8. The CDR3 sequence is CASSEWGSGRAEETQYF. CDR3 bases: TGTGCCAGCAGTGAATGGGGTAGCGGGAGGGCCGAAGAGACCCAGTACTTC.

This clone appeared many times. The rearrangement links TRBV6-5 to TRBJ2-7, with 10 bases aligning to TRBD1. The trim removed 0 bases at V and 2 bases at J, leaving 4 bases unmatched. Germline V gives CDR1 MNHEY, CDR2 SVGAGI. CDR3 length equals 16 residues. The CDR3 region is CASSYSGQGTAYEQYF. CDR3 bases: TGTGCCAGCAGTTACTCGGGACAGGGGACAGCCTACGAGCAGTACTTC.

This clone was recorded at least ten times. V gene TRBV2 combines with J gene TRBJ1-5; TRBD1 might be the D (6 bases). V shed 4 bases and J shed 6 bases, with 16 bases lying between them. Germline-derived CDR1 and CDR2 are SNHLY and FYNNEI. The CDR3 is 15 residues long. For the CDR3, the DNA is TGTGCCAGCAGTGTAGGTAACAGGGTTTTTCAGCCCCAGCATTTT. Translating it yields CASSVGNRVFQPQHF.

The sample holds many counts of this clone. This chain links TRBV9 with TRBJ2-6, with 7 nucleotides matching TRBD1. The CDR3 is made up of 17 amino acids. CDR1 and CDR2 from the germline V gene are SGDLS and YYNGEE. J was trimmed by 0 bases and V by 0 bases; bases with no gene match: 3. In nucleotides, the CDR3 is TGTGCCAGCAGCGTAGCAGGGGGTGGCTCTGGGGCCAACGTCCTGACTTTC. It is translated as CASSVAGGGSGANVLTF.

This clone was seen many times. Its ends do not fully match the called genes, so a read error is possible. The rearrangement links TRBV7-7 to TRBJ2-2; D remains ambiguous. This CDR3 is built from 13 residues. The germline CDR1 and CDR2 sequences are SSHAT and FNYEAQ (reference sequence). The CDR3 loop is CASSLGSAGELFF. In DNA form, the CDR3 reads TGTGCTAGCAGCTTAGGATCTGCGGGGGAGCTGTTTTTT.

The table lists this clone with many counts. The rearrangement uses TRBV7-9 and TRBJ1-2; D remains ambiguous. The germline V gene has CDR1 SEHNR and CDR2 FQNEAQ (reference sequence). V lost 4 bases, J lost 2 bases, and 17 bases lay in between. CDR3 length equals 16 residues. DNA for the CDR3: TGTGCCAGCAGCTCAGTGGTTTGGAGGCTCAACTATGGCTACACCTTC. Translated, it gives CASSSVVWRLNYGYTF.

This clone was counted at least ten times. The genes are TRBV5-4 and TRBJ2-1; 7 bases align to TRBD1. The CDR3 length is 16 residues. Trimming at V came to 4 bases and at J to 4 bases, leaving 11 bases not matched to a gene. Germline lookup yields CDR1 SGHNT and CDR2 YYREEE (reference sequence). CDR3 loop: CASSGKTGQRYNEQFF. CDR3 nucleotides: TGTGCCAGCAGCGGGAAAACGGGACAGAGATACAATGAGCAGTTCTTC.

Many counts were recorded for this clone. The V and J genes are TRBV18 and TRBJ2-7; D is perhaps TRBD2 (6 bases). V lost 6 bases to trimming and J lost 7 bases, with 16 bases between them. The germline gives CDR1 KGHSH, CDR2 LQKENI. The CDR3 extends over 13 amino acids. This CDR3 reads CASSNSGTREQYV. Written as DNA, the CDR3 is TGTGCCAGCTCGAACTCCGGGACTCGGGAGCAGTACGTC.

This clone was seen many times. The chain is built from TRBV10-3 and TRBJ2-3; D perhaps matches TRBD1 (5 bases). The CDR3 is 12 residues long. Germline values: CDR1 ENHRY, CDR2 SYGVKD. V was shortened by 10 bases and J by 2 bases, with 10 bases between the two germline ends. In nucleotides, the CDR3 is TGTGCCACCTCGGACAACACAGATACGCAGTATTTT. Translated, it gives CATSDNTDTQYF.